This passage covers 16 T cell receptor beta chains from one sample sequenced in a study of control samples from healthy donors and cancer patients. Here immunoSEQ multiplex PCR was the method, and the copy in TCRdb shows in-frame clones only, minus some. The sample has about 130,000 clones; about 88% are singletons. Sequenced: blood. Receptors originate from a man aged 18 to 30 in good health.

CDR3 sequence: CASSLASSPWMWEQYF. CDR3 in DNA: TGTGCCAGCAGCTTAGCATCATCCCCCTGGATGTGGGAGCAGTACTTC. The chain couples TRBV7-7 to TRBJ2-7; unclear D gene. V lost 0 bases and J 7 bases, leaving 19 bases between the germline ends. Germline V gene data show CDR1 as SSHAT and CDR2 as FNYEAQ (reference sequence). The CDR3 spans 16 residues.

J is TRBJ1-4 and V is TRBV4-1; tentatively, D is TRBD1 (5 bases). This CDR3 is built from 15 residues. Germline CDR1 is MGHRA and CDR2 is YSYEKL. Trimming stripped 0 bases from V and 8 bases from J, with 13 bases between. Here the CDR3 DNA reads TGCGCCAGCAGCCAAGATGGGCAGGGAGGCGAAAAACTGTTTTTT. It yields the protein CASSQDGQGGEKLFF.

The V call is TRBV7-3, the J call TRBJ2-7; possible D gene TRBD2, 6 bases. V gave up 8 bases and J gave up 2 bases, with 22 bases separating them. CDR1 is SGHTA, CDR2 FQGTGA, per germline. The length of the CDR3 is 16 residues. CDR3 coding DNA: TGTGCCAGCGGCCCCTCCGGGGGATTGGTGCCCTACGAGCAGTACTTC. This sequence encodes CASGPSGGLVPYEQYF.

The chain combines TRBV6-5 with TRBJ2-3, with D perhaps TRBD2 (5 bases). V gave up 2 bases and J gave up 3 bases, with 9 bases separating them. The CDR3 is 14 amino acids. Germline V gene lookup returns CDR1 MNHEY and CDR2 SVGAGI. CDR3 DNA sequence: TGTGCCAGCAGTTACAGCGGCAAAACAGATACGCAGTATTTT. Protein sequence: CASSYSGKTDTQYF.

The sample holds one count of this clone. V usage is TRBV24-1 and J usage is TRBJ2-3, with 7 bases matching TRBD1. The V gene end was trimmed by 4 bases and the J gene end by 3 bases; junction bases not matched to a gene: 9. The CDR3 spans 16 residues. CDR1 and CDR2 (germline): KGHDR, SFDVKD. The CDR3 loop is CATSEPRGGATDTQYF. The CDR3 bases are TGTGCCACCAGTGAACCCCGAGGGGGCGCGACAGATACGCAGTATTTT.

The CDR3 DNA reads TGTGCCAGCAGCCCGGGACACCAGAACACCGGGGAGCTGTTTTTT. This gives the protein CASSPGHQNTGELFF. V and J are TRBV6-5 and TRBJ2-2; weak D call: TRBD1 (6 bases). The germline V gene has CDR1 MNHEY and CDR2 SVGAGI. The length of the CDR3 is 15 residues. V lost 6 bases and J lost 1, with 12 bases in between.

The J gene is TRBJ2-7, the V gene TRBV5-1, with 12 nucleotides matching TRBD2. Germline CDR1 and CDR2: SGHRS and YFSETQ. The CDR3 is made up of 15 amino acids. V was clipped by 2 bases and J by 6 bases; unmatched bases: 6. The CDR3 loop is CASSFEGLAGPEQYF. CDR3 in DNA: TGCGCCAGCAGCTTCGAGGGACTAGCGGGCCCCGAGCAGTACTTC. The full variable domain, with the rest looked up from reference TRBV5-1 and TRBJ2-7, is KAGVTQTPRYLIKTRGQQVTLSCSPISGHRSVSWYQQTPGQGLQFLFEYFSETQRNKGNFPGRFSGRQFSNSRSEMNVSTLELGDSALYLCASSFEGLAGPEQYFGPGTRLTVT.

For this clone: A much larger clone lies a single base off, so this may be a read error. The chain is built from TRBV25-1 and TRBJ2-3, with 12 bases fitting TRBD2. CDR1 is MGHDK and CDR2 is SYGVNS in the germline V gene. This CDR3 spans 15 amino acids. V trimming: 6 bases; J trimming: 0 bases; junction bases outside the gene matches: 1. The CDR3 spells CASRGTSGSTDTQYF. The CDR3, as DNA: TGTGCCAGCAGAGGGACTAGCGGGAGCACAGATACGCAGTATTTT.

The chain joins TRBV11-2 to TRBJ1-2; D is undetermined. CDR1 and CDR2 (germline): SGHAT, FQNNGV. V was clipped by 4 bases and J by 0 bases, with 15 bases between them. This CDR3 has 16 amino acids. CDR3 DNA: TGTGCCAGCAGCTCCGTTCCGGGATCTACTAACTATGGCTACACCTTC. Its translation: CASSSVPGSTNYGYTF.

J is TRBJ2-1 and V is TRBV6-6; possibly TRBD2 for D (5 bases). The CDR3 runs to 13 residues. Germline V gene sequence: CDR1 MNHNY, CDR2 SVGAGI (reference sequence). CDR3 nucleotides: TGTGCAGTGCGATTAAAGAGAGGGAATGAGCAGTTCTTC. This translates into CAVRLKRGNEQFF.

The V gene is TRBV5-1, the J gene TRBJ1-1, with D possibly matching TRBD1 (5 bases). The CDR3 runs to 14 residues. The germline V gene encodes CDR1 SGHRS and CDR2 YFSETQ. Between the trimmed V and J ends, which lost 7 bases and 5 bases, there was a span of 18 bases. The CDR3 DNA reads TGCGCCAGCCATGGGGGAATTGCCAAAACTGAAGCTTTCTTT. It is translated as CASHGGIAKTEAFF.

This sequence joins TRBV4-1 and TRBJ2-7, with unresolved D. This CDR3 is built from 16 residues. Trimming took 3 bases from V and 3 from J, leaving 18 bases between them. Germline CDR1 and CDR2: MGHRA and YSYEKL. CDR3 protein: CASSHQADSRFYEQYF. CDR3 bases: TGCGCCAGCAGCCACCAGGCGGATTCAAGATTCTACGAGCAGTACTTC.

The rearrangement joins TRBV20-1 to TRBJ1-6; no clear D gene. The CDR3 is 11 residues long. The germline V gene encodes CDR1 DFQATT and CDR2 SNEGSKA (reference sequence). V was trimmed by 0 bases and J by 8 bases, leaving 2 bases between them. CDR3 nucleotides: TGCAGTGCTAGAGATGATTCACCCCTCCACTTT. It translates to CSARDDSPLHF.

The CDR3 coding sequence is TGTGCCAGCAGCCCCCCGACAGGGGGCAGGTACGAGCAGTACTTC. Encoded protein: CASSPPTGGRYEQYF. The V call is TRBV7-2, the J call TRBJ2-7; 10 positions match TRBD1. Germline CDR1 is SGHTA and CDR2 is FQGNSA. V shed 5 bases, J shed 4 bases, and the junction held 8 bases outside the gene matches. The CDR3 covers 15 residues.

CDR3 amino acids: CASSQGQGTYGYTF. The CDR3, as DNA: TGCGCCAGCAGCCAAGGACAGGGCACCTATGGCTACACCTTC. The genes are TRBV5-1 and TRBJ1-2, with 8 bases fitting TRBD1. This CDR3 comprises 14 residues. Germline-derived CDR1 and CDR2 are SGHRS and YFSETQ. V trimming: 4 bases; J trimming: 4 bases; junction bases outside the gene matches: 6.

V and J are TRBV28 and TRBJ2-5; TRBD2 matches 11 bases. This CDR3 comprises 17 residues. With V trimmed by 2 bases and J by 4 bases, 9 bases remained unmatched. In germline, CDR1 is MDHEN, CDR2 SYDVKM. CDR3 amino acids: CASSLPGLAGPGETQYF. The CDR3 region has the DNA TGTGCCAGCAGTTTACCCGGACTAGCGGGTCCGGGAGAGACCCAGTACTTC.